Listed here are 18 T cell receptor beta chains from one sample, sequenced in a study of cytomegalovirus exposure and HLA in healthy donors. The PCR employed 60 Vbeta primers together with 13 Jbeta primers. Method: immunoSEQ multiplex PCR; TCRdb's copy keeps in-frame clones and lacks some. Here the sample spans about 40,000 clones, 60% to 75% being singletons. The sequenced material came from PBMCs. These TCRs come from a man aged 35-49 years in good health and CMV-seronegative.

This chain joins TRBV6-5 and TRBJ1-1, with D maybe TRBD1 (5 bases). The germline V gene has CDR1 MNHEY and CDR2 SVGAGI. There are 13 residues in the CDR3. The V gene lost 6 bases and the J gene lost 10 bases, with 18 bases spanning the gap. CDR3 loop: CASSPPVGQGAFF. Here the CDR3 DNA reads TGTGCCAGCAGCCCTCCCGTCGGTCAGGGAGCTTTCTTT.

The rearrangement joins TRBV6-5 to TRBJ2-7; D is unclear. There are 14 residues in the CDR3. Trimming cost V 1 base and J 2 bases, with 9 bases left between them. Per the germline V gene, CDR1 is MNHEY and CDR2 is SVGAGI. CDR3 residues: CASSYLAEAYEQYF. CDR3 bases: TGTGCCAGCAGTTACTTGGCAGAAGCCTACGAGCAGTACTTC.

This clone has only a few counts. The rearrangement joins TRBV6-6 to TRBJ1-3, with unresolved D. V shed 0 bases and J shed 4 bases, with 7 bases lying between them. The CDR3 sequence is 14 residues long. Germline V gives CDR1 MNHNY, CDR2 SVGAGI (reference sequence). CDR3 bases: TGTGCCAGCAGTTACTCGACTTACGGAAACACCATATATTTT. Amino acid sequence: CASSYSTYGNTIYF.

This chain connects TRBV29-1 to TRBJ2-7, with D perhaps matching TRBD1 (6 bases). The CDR3 spans 13 residues. V was clipped by 5 bases and J by 0 bases, with 11 bases between them. CDR1 is SQVTM and CDR2 is ANQGSEA in the germline V gene. This CDR3 is CSVSTGSSYEQYF. The CDR3 DNA sequence: TGCAGCGTTAGCACAGGGAGCTCCTACGAGCAGTACTTC.

This clone occurred once. The rearrangement uses TRBV5-1 and TRBJ2-7, with D tentatively TRBD2 (6 bases). Trimming pared 2 bases from V and 1 base from J, leaving 10 bases between. The germline V gene has CDR1 SGHRS and CDR2 YFSETQ. CDR3 length equals 14 residues. CDR3 bases: TGCGCCAGCAGCTTCGAGGGAGGTTCCTACGAGCAGTACTTC. This gives the protein CASSFEGGSYEQYF.

This sequence joins TRBV30 and TRBJ2-7; TRBD1 might be the D (5 bases). Between the trimmed V and J ends, which lost 2 bases and 6 bases, there was a span of 14 bases. Germline V gene data show CDR1 as GTSNPN and CDR2 as SVGIG (reference sequence). The length of the CDR3 is 13 residues. The CDR3 DNA reads as TGTGCCTGGAGTCAGGGCCCGGCTGCCGAGCAGTACTTC. Residues: CAWSQGPAAEQYF.

The chain has TRBV1 and TRBJ1-3; the table assigns TRBD1, which was not confirmed against the DNA. TRBV1 is annotated as a pseudogene. The CDR3 is 15 residues long. CDR3 DNA sequence: TGCACCAGCACTCGAGACAGTCACTCTGGAAACACCATATATTTT. Translating gives CTSTRDSHSGNTIYF.

This clone showed up just a few times. The chain uses TRBV5-1 and TRBJ1-1, with a weak D call TRBD1 (6 bases). The CDR3 length is 15 residues. Germline-derived CDR1 and CDR2 are SGHRS and YFSETQ. V lost 3 bases and J 1 base, leaving 13 bases between the germline ends. The CDR3 nucleotides are TGCGCCAGCAGCTCTTCGGCGGGGGCGAACACTGAAGCTTTCTTT. It codes for CASSSSAGANTEAFF.

The genes are TRBV7-2 and TRBJ2-3; 13 bases are a match to TRBD2. This CDR3 region has 17 residues. Germline V gene data show CDR1 as SGHTA and CDR2 as FQGNSA. With V trimmed by 4 bases and J by 4 bases, 8 bases remained unmatched. CDR3 sequence: CASSSGLAGLSADTQYF. The CDR3 nucleotides read TGTGCCAGCAGCTCGGGACTAGCGGGGCTTTCGGCAGATACGCAGTATTTT.

DNA of the CDR3: TGTGCCAGCAGTTATCGACAGGACGGCGAGCAGTACTTC. This encodes CASSYRQDGEQYF. V gene TRBV6-5 combines with J gene TRBJ2-7; the D gene is possibly TRBD1 (6 bases). V lost 3 bases and J 6 bases, leaving 12 bases between the germline ends. The length of the CDR3 is 13 residues. Germline V gene lookup returns CDR1 MNHEY and CDR2 SVGAGI.

In DNA form, the CDR3 reads TGCGCCAGCAGGGTGGGGACAACTCAAGAGACCCAGTACTTC. Protein: CASRVGTTQETQYF. The chain is built from TRBV5-1 and TRBJ2-5; the D gene is possibly TRBD1 (6 bases). V was trimmed by 5 bases and J by 2 bases, leaving 13 bases between them. Germline CDR1 and CDR2: SGHRS and YFSETQ. This CDR3 region has 14 residues.

The CDR3 sequence: CASSPGDWGNEQFF. The CDR3 DNA reads as TGTGCCAGCAGCCCAGGGGATTGGGGGAATGAGCAGTTCTTC. The gene calls are TRBV7-3 and TRBJ2-1; D is possibly TRBD1 (6 bases). Trimming cost V 5 bases and J 7 bases, with 15 bases left between them. CDR1 is SGHTA, CDR2 FQGTGA, per germline. The CDR3 is made up of 14 amino acids.

The genes are TRBV6-6 and TRBJ2-4, with a possible D match to TRBD1 (6 bases). Germline loops: CDR1 MNHNY, CDR2 SVGAGI (reference sequence). CDR3 length: 14 residues. The V and J ends lost 4 bases and 5 bases respectively, with 12 bases between them. In nucleotides, the CDR3 is TGTGCCAGCAGTTTACAGGGTGCCCAAAACATTCAGTACTTC. Its translation: CASSLQGAQNIQYF.

The table lists this clone with a few counts. CDR3 region: CASLTRVTTQYF. CDR3 in DNA: TGTGCCAGCCTGACTAGGGTGACTACGCAGTATTTT. This chain joins TRBV2 and TRBJ2-3; weak D call: TRBD2 (6 bases). V dropped 8 bases and J dropped 8 bases, with 14 bases sitting between them. The CDR3 is 12 amino acids. The germline CDR1 and CDR2 sequences are SNHLY and FYNNEI.

The chain couples TRBV4-1 to TRBJ1-3, with D uncertain. V shed 1 base and J shed 5 bases, with 15 bases lying between them. This CDR3 has 16 amino acids. The germline gives CDR1 MGHRA, CDR2 YSYEKL. The CDR3 DNA sequence: TGCGCCAGCAGCCAAGGGCCCGGTGGAGGTCGAAACACCATATATTTT. This sequence encodes CASSQGPGGGRNTIYF.

The rearrangement joins TRBV11-1 to TRBJ2-7, with 7 bases that match TRBD2. The germline CDR1 and CDR2 sequences are SGHAT and FQDESV (reference sequence). Losses at the gene ends were 6 bases for V and 2 bases for J; bases not matched to a gene: 7. The CDR3 length is 14 residues. CDR3 sequence (DNA): TGTGCCAGCAGGGGCGTTGGGGGGGCCTACGAGCAGTACTTC. It encodes CASRGVGGAYEQYF.

The chain recombines TRBV6-5 with TRBJ1-1, with D unclear. Looked up from germline, CDR1 is MNHEY and CDR2 is SVGAGI. The length of the CDR3 is 13 residues. V was pared by 2 bases and J by 3 bases, with 7 bases between. The CDR3, as DNA: TGTGCCAGCAGTTACGACCGGGACACTGAAGCTTTCTTT. Translation: CASSYDRDTEAFF.

The chain uses TRBV9 and TRBJ1-4; no clear D. V lost 5 bases, J lost 0 bases, and 5 bases lay in between. This CDR3 spans 13 amino acids. CDR1 is SGDLS and CDR2 is YYNGEE in the germline V gene. CDR3 nucleotide sequence: TGTGCCAGCAGTCTCGCAACTAATGAAAAACTGTTTTTT. Encoded protein: CASSLATNEKLFF.